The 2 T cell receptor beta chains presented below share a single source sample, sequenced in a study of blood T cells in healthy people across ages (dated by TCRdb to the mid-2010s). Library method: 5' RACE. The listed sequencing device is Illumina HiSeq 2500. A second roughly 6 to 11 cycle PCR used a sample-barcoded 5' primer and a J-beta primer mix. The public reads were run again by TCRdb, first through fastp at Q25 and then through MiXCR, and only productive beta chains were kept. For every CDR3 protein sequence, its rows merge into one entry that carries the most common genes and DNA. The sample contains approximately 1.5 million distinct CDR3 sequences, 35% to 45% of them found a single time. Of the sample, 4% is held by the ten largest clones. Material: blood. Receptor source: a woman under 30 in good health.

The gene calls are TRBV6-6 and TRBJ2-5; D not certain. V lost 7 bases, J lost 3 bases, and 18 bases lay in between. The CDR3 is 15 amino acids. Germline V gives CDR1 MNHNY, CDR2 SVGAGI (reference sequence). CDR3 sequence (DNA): TGTGCCAGCAACAACGACCTCTCCCCAAAAGAGACCCAGTACTTC. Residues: CASNNDLSPKETQYF.

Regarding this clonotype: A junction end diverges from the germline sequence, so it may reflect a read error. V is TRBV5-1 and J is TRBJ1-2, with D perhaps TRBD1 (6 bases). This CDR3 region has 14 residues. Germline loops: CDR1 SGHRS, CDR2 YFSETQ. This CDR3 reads CTSSRGHSNYGYTF. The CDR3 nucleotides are TGCACCAGCAGCCGGGGACACAGTAACTATGGCTACACCTTC. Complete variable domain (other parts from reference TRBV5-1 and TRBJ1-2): KAGVTQTPRYLIKTRGQQVTLSCSPISGHRSVSWYQQTPGQGLQFLFEYFSETQRNKGNFPGRFSGRQFSNSRSEMNVSTLELGDSALYLCTSSRGHSNYGYTFGSGTRLTVV.